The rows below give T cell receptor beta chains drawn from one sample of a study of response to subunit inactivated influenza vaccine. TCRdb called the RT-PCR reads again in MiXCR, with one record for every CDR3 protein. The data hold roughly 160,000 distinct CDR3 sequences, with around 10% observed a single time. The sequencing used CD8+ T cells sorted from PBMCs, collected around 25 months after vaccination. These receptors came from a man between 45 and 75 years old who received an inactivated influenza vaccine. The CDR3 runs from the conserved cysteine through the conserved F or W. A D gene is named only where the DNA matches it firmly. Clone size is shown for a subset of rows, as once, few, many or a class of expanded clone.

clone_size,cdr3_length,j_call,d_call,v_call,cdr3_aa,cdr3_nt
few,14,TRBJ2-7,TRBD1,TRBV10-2,CASKDRGTAYEQYF,TGCGCCAGCAAGGACAGGGGGACAGCCTACGAGCAGTACTTC
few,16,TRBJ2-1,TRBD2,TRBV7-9,CASSRTSGASYNEQFF,TGTGCCAGCAGCCGGACTAGCGGGGCCTCCTACAATGAGCAGTTCTTC
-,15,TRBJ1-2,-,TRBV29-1,CSVESTAQFNYGYTF,TGCAGCGTTGAATCGACAGCCCAATTTAACTATGGCTACACCTTC
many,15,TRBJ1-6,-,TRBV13,CATLAAGEYNSPLHF,TGTGCCACCTTGGCGGCAGGGGAATATAATTCACCCCTCCACTTT
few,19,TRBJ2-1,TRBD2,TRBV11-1,CASSQPRTLTSGYFYEQFF,TGTGCCAGCAGCCAACCTCGAACCCTGACTAGCGGGTATTTTTATGAGCAGTTCTTC
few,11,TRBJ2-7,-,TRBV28,CASSWGDEQYF,TGTGCCAGCAGCTGGGGGGACGAGCAGTACTTC
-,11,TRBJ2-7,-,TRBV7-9,CASSNHYEQYF,TGTGCCAGCAGCAACCACTACGAGCAGTACTTC
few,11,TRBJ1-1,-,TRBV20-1,CSLGLYTEAFF,TGCAGTCTTGGGTTGTACACTGAAGCTTTCTTT
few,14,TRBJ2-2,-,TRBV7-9,CASSRTVDSGELFF,TGTGCCAGCTCCCGGACAGTAGACTCCGGGGAGCTGTTTTTT
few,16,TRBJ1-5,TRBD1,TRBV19,CASSIDGQGMNQPQHF,TGTGCCAGTAGTATAGATGGACAGGGTATGAATCAGCCCCAGCATTTT
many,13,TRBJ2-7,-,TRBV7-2,CASSLAPGYEQYF,TGTGCCAGCAGCTTAGCTCCGGGCTACGAGCAGTACTTC
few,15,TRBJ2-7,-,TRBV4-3,CASSHLTASSYEQYF,TGCGCCAGCAGCCACTTGACAGCTAGCTCCTACGAGCAGTACTTC
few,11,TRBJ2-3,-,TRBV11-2,CASSLMDTQYF,TGTGCCAGCAGCTTAATGGATACGCAGTATTTT
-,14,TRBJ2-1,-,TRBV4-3,CASSQGDRYNEQFF,TGCGCCAGCAGCCAGGGAGACAGGTACAATGAGCAGTTCTTC
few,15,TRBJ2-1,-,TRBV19,CASSIESRGNNEQFF,TGTGCCAGTAGTATAGAGTCTAGGGGGAACAATGAGCAGTTCTTC
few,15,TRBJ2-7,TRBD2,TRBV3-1,CASSHGTSGTYEQYF,TGTGCCAGCAGCCACGGGACTAGCGGGACTTACGAGCAGTACTTC
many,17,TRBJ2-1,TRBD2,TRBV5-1,CASSYNSGRETYNEQFF,TGCGCCAGCAGCTACAATAGCGGGAGGGAAACCTACAATGAGCAGTTCTTC
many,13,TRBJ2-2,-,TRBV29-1,CSVTTPNTGELFF,TGCAGCGTTACGACACCGAACACCGGGGAGCTGTTTTTT
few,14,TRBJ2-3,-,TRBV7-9,CASSLADLPDTQYF,TGTGCCAGCAGCTTAGCGGACTTACCAGATACGCAGTATTTT
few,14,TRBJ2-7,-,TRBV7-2,CASSPFGQTYEQYF,TGTGCCAGCAGCCCATTCGGACAGACGTACGAGCAGTACTTC
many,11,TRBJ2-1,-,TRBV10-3,CAVQDNNEQFF,TGTGCCGTACAGGATAACAATGAGCAGTTCTTC
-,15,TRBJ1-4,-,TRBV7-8,CASLPFFGANEKLFF,TGTGCCAGCCTACCTTTTTTCGGGGCTAATGAAAAACTGTTTTTT
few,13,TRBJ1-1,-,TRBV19,CASSHGPGTEAFF,TGTGCCAGTAGTCACGGACCGGGCACTGAAGCTTTCTTT
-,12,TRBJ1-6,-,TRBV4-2,CASSPDRNLLHF,TGTGCCAGCAGCCCAGACAGGAACCTCCTCCACTTT
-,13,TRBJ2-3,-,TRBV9,CASSTQSTDTQYF,TGTGCCAGCAGCACCCAGAGCACAGATACGCAGTATTTT
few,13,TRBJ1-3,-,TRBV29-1,CSVETTTGNTIYF,TGCAGCGTTGAGACAACTACTGGAAACACCATATATTTT
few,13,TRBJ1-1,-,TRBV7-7,CASSRGRGTEAFF,TGTGCCAGCAGCCGAGGGAGAGGCACTGAAGCTTTCTTT
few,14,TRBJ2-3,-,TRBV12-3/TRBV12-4,CASSLGTATDTQYF,TGTGCCAGCAGTTTAGGGACAGCCACAGATACGCAGTATTTT
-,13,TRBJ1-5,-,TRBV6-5,CASSYQGGQPQHF,TGTGCCAGCAGTTACCAGGGAGGGCAGCCCCAGCATTTT
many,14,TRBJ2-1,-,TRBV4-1,CASSQDKNYNEQFF,TGCGCCAGCAGCCAAGATAAGAACTACAATGAGCAGTTCTTC
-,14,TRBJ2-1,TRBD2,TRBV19,CASSIAGGFNEQFF,TGTGCCAGTAGTATAGCGGGAGGTTTCAATGAGCAGTTCTTC
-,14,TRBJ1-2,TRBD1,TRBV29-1,CSADRQGLLYGYTF,TGCAGCGCTGACCGACAGGGCCTCCTCTATGGCTACACCTTC
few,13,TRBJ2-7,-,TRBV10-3,CAISESPGYEQYF,TGTGCCATCAGTGAGTCGCCAGGCTACGAGCAGTACTTC
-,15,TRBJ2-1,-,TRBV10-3,CAISAPGPGGNEQFF,TGTGCCATCAGTGCCCCGGGACCGGGTGGCAATGAGCAGTTCTTC
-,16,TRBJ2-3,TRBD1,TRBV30,CAWSRGTGLSTDTQYF,TGTGCCTGGAGTAGAGGGACAGGCCTTAGCACAGATACGCAGTATTTT
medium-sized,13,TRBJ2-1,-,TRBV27,CASSLSSSNEQFF,TGTGCCAGCAGTTTATCCTCCAGCAATGAGCAGTTCTTC
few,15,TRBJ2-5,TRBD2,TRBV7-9,CASSPPLAVQETQYF,TGTGCCAGCAGCCCACCGCTAGCGGTTCAAGAGACCCAGTACTTC
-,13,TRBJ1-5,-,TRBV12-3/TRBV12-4,CASSPRGNQPQHF,TGTGCCAGCAGCCCCCGGGGCAATCAGCCCCAGCATTTT
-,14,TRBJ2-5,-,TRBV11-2,CASSNPYREETQYF,TGTGCCAGCAGCAACCCCTACCGGGAAGAGACCCAGTACTTC
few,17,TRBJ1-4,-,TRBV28,CASSFEEASLTNEKLFF,TGTGCCAGCAGTTTTGAGGAGGCCTCGTTAACTAATGAAAAACTGTTTTTT
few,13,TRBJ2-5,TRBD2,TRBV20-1,CSAKAGARQTQYF,TGCAGTGCTAAAGCGGGGGCGAGGCAGACCCAGTACTTC
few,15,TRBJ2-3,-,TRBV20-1,CSARDPGESTDTQYF,TGCAGTGCTAGAGATCCCGGGGAGAGCACAGATACGCAGTATTTT
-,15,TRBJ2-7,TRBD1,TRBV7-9,CASSSTDRGPYEQYF,TGTGCCAGCAGCTCCACAGACAGGGGGCCCTACGAGCAGTACTTC
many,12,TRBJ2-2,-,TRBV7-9,CASSRGTGELFF,TGTGCCAGCAGCAGGGGCACCGGGGAGCTGTTTTTT
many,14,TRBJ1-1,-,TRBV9,CASSDREGVTEAFF,TGTGCCAGCAGCGACAGGGAAGGGGTAACTGAAGCTTTCTTT
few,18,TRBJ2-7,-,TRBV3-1,CASSQEGALRGRSSEQYF,TGTGCCAGCAGCCAAGAGGGGGCCCTCAGGGGTAGGTCGAGCGAGCAGTACTTC
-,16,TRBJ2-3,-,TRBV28,CASSFAPTSTTDTQYF,TGTGCCAGCAGTTTCGCCCCGACTAGTACCACAGATACGCAGTATTTT
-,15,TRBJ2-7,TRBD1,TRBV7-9,CASSLAGQGGYEQYF,TGTGCCAGCAGCTTGGCGGGACAGGGAGGATACGAGCAGTACTTC
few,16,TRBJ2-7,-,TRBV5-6,CASSLNRGVTLYEQYF,TGTGCCAGCAGCCTGAATAGGGGAGTCACCCTCTACGAGCAGTACTTC
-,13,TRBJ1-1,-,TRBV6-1,CASRGGLNTEAFF,TGTGCCAGCAGGGGGGGACTGAACACTGAAGCTTTCTTT
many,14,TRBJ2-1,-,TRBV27,CASKRQVSYNEQFF,TGTGCCAGCAAAAGACAGGTCTCCTACAATGAGCAGTTCTTC
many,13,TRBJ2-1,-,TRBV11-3,CASSPRSYNEQFF,TGTGCCAGCAGCCCTCGCTCCTACAATGAGCAGTTCTTC